This TCR beta chain was obtained from a study of tumor-infiltrating lymphocytes in primary liver carcinoma. On the study more broadly: Aged between 30 and 69 years, the patients were men and women.

This clonotype was counted a single time. One end of the junction does not line up with germline, which may come from a read error. Without any cell sorting, about 19-31 mg of bulk tissue yielded co-extracted RNA and DNA. All patients had surgically resected primary liver carcinoma. Making TCR beta cDNA involved roughly 500 ng total RNA and a constant-region primer. Nested multiplex PCR, run for three rounds with slightly modified ARM-PCR, yielded TCR beta libraries. Each CDR3 protein is one row after TCRdb ran MiXCR on the multiplex PCR reads. Of 150,000 to 200,000 distinct CDR3 sequences listed, just under 85% are singletons. Sequencing used tumor tissue from primary liver carcinoma. The sequence came from a man aged 40-49 years with primary liver carcinoma and hepatitis B virus infection.

CDR3 nucleotide sequence: TGTGCCAGCAGCACGGTCTATGGGGGGATGAACACCGGGGAACTGTTTTTT. This translates into CASSTVYGGMNTGELFF. The V gene is TRBV13, the J gene TRBJ2-2; the D gene is possibly TRBD2 (6 bases). This CDR3 is 17 amino acids long. Germline V gives CDR1 PRHDT, CDR2 FYEKMQ (reference sequence).